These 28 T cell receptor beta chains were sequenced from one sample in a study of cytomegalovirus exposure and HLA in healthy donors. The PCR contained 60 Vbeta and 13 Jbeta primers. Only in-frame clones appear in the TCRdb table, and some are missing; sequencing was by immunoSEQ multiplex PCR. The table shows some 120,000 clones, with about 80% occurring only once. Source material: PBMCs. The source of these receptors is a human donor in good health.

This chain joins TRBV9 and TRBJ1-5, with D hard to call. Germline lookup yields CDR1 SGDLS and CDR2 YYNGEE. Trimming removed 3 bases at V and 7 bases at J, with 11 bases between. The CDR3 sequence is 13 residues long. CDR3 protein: CASSAGGSQPQHF. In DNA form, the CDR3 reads TGTGCCAGCAGCGCGGGAGGGTCACAGCCCCAGCATTTT.

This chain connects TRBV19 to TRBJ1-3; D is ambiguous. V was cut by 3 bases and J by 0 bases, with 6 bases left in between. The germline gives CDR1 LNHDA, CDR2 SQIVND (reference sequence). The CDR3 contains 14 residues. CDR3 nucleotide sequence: TGTGCCAGTAGTATTTCAGACTCTGGAAACACCATATATTTT. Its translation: CASSISDSGNTIYF.

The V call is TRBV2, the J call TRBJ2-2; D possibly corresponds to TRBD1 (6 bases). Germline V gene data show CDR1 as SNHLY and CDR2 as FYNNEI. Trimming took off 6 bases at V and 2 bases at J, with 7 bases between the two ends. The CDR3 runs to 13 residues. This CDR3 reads CASSRGNTGELFF. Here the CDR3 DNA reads TGTGCCAGCAGCAGGGGAAACACCGGGGAGCTGTTTTTT.

This CDR3 is CASTGTGGGEEINEKLFF. DNA of the CDR3: TGTGCCAGCACCGGGACAGGGGGCGGTGAGGAGATTAATGAAAAACTGTTTTTT. The V call is TRBV28, the J call TRBJ1-4; 12 nucleotides match TRBD1. CDR1 and CDR2 from the germline V gene are MDHEN and SYDVKM. This CDR3 has 18 amino acids. V lost 7 bases and J lost 4; bases outside the gene matches: 13.

The CDR3 region is CASSWETGIYGYTF. CDR3 sequence (DNA): TGTGCCAGTAGTTGGGAGACAGGAATCTATGGCTACACCTTC. This chain uses TRBV19 with TRBJ1-2, with D maybe TRBD1 (6 bases). Germline V lookup: CDR1 LNHDA, CDR2 SQIVND (reference sequence). The V end was cut by 5 bases, the J end by 4 bases, with 14 bases between. The CDR3 loop spans 14 amino acids. Looking up the rest from reference TRBV19 and TRBJ1-2 gives the full variable domain: DGGITQSPKYLFRKEGQNVTLSCEQNLNHDAMYWYRQDPGQGLRLIYYSQIVNDFQKGDIAEGYSVSREKKESFPLTVTSAQKNPTAFYLCASSWETGIYGYTFGSGTRLTVV.

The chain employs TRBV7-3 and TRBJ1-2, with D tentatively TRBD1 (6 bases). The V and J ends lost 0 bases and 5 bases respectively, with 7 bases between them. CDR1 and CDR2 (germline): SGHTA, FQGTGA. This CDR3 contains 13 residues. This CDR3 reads CASSLTGGYGYTF. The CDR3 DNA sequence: TGTGCCAGCAGCTTAACAGGGGGATATGGCTACACCTTC.

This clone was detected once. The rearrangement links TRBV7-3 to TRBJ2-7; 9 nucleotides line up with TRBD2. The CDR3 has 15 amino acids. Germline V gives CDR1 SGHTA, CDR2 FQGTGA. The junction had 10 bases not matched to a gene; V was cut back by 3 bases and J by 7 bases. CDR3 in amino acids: CASSLDAGGPREQYF. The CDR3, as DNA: TGTGCCAGCAGCTTGGACGCGGGGGGGCCACGGGAGCAGTACTTC.

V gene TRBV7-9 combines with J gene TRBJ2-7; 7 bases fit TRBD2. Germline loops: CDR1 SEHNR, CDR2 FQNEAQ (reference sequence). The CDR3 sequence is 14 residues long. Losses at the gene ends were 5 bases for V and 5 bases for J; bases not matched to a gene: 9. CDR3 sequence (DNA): TGTGCCAGCAGCCCCCCACCGGGGGGAGACGAGCAGTACTTC. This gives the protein CASSPPPGGDEQYF. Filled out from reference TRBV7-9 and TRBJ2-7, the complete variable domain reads DTGVSQNPRHKITKRGQNVTFRCDPISEHNRLYWYRQTLGQGPEFLTYFQNEAQLEKSRLLSDRFSAERPKGSFSTLEIQRTEQGDSAMYLCASSPPPGGDEQYFGPGTRLTVT.

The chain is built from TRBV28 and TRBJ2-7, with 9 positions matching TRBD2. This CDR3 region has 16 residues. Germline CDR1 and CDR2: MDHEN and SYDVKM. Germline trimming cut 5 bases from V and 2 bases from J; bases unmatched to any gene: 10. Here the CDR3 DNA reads TGTGCCAGCAGTGGGAATAGCGGGGGATCGCCCTACGAGCAGTACTTC. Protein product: CASSGNSGGSPYEQYF.

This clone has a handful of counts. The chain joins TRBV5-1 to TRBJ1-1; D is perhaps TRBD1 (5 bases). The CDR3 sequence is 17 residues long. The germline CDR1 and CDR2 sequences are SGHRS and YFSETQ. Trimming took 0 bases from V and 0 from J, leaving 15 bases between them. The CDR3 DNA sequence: TGCGCCAGCAGCTTGGAGGAGGGACGGAGAATGAACACTGAAGCTTTCTTT. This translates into CASSLEEGRRMNTEAFF. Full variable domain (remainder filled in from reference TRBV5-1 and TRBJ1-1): KAGVTQTPRYLIKTRGQQVTLSCSPISGHRSVSWYQQTPGQGLQFLFEYFSETQRNKGNFPGRFSGRQFSNSRSEMNVSTLELGDSALYLCASSLEEGRRMNTEAFFGQGTRLTVV.

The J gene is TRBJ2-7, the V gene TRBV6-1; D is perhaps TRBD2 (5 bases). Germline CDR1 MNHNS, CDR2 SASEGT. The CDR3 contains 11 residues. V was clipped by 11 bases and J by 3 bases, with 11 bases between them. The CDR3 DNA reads TGTGCCGGCGGACTGATCTACGAGCAGTACTTC. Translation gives CAGGLIYEQYF.

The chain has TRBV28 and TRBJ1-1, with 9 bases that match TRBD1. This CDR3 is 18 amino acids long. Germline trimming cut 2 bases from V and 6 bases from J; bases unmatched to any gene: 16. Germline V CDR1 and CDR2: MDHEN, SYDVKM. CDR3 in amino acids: CASSLGYVLRDREAEAFF. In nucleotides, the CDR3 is TGTGCCAGCAGTTTAGGTTATGTGTTGCGGGACAGGGAGGCTGAAGCTTTCTTT. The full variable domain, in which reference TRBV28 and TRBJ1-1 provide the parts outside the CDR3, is DVKVTQSSRYLVKRTGEKVFLECVQDMDHENMFWYRQDPGLGLRLIYFSYDVKMKEKGDIPEGYSVSREKKERFSLILESASTNQTSMYLCASSLGYVLRDREAEAFFGQGTRLTVV.

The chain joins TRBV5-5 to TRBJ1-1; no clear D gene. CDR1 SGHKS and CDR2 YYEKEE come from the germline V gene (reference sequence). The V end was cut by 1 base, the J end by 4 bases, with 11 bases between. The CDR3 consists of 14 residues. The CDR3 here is CASSLIRDLTEAFF. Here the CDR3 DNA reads TGTGCCAGCAGCTTGATCCGGGATCTCACTGAAGCTTTCTTT.

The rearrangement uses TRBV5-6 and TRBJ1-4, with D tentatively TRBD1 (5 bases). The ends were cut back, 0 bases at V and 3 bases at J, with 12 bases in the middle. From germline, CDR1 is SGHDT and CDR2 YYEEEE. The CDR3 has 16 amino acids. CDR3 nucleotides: TGTGCCAGCAGCTTGGTCGGAGGGACCGCTAATGAAAAACTGTTTTTT. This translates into CASSLVGGTANEKLFF.

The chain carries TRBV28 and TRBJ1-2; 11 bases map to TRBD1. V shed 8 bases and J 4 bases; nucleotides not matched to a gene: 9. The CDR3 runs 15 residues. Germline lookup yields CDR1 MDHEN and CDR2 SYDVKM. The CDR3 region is CASGGDRGEFYGYTF. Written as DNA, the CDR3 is TGTGCCAGCGGAGGGGACAGGGGGGAATTCTATGGCTACACCTTC.

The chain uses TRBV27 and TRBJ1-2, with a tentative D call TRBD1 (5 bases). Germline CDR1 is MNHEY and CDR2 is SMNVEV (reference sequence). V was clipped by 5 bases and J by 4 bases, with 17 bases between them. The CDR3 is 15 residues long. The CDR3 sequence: CASSPLGGEAYGYTF. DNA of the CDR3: TGTGCCAGCAGTCCCCTGGGGGGAGAAGCCTATGGCTACACCTTC.

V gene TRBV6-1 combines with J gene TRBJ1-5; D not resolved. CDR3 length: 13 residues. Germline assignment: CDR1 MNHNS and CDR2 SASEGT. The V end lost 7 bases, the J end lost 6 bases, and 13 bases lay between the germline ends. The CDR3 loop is CASNNPLSQPQHF. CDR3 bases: TGTGCCAGCAACAACCCCTTGTCTCAGCCCCAGCATTTT.

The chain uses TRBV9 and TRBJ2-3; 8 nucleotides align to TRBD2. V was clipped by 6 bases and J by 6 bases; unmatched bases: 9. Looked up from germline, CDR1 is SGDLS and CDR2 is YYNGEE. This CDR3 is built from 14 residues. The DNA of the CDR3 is TGTGCCAGCACCCAGCGGGGGATGGCGGATACGCAGTATTTT. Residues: CASTQRGMADTQYF.

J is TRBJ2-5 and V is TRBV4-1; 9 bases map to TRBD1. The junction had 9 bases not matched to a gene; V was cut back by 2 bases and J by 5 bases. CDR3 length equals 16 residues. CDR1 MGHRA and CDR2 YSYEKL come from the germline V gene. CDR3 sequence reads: CASSQPFTGTGETQYF. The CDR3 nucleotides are TGCGCCAGCAGCCAACCTTTCACCGGGACAGGGGAGACCCAGTACTTC.

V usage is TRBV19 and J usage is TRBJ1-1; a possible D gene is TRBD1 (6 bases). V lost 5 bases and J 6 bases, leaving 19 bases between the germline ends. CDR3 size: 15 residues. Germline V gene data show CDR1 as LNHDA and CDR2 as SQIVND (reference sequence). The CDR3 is CASSVYGGRGAEAFF. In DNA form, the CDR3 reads TGTGCCAGTAGTGTTTATGGGGGGCGGGGGGCTGAAGCTTTCTTT.

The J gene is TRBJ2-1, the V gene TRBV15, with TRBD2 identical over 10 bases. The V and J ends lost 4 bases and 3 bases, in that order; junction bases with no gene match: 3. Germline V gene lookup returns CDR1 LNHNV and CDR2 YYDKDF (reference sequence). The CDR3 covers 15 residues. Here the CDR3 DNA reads TGTGCCACCAGCACCCGGACTAGCGGCTACAATGAGCAGTTCTTC. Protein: CATSTRTSGYNEQFF.

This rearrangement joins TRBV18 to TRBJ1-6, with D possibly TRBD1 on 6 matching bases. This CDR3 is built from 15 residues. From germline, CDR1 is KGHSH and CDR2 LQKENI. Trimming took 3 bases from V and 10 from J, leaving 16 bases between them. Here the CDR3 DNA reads TGTGCCAGCTCACCTGAGGACAGATTATGGTCACCCCTCCACTTT. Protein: CASSPEDRLWSPLHF.

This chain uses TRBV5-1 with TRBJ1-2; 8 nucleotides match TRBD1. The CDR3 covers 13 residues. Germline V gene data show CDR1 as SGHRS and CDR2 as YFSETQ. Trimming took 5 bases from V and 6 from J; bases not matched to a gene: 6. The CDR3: CASRDTGGDGYTF. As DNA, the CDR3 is TGCGCCAGCAGGGATACAGGGGGGGATGGCTACACCTTC.

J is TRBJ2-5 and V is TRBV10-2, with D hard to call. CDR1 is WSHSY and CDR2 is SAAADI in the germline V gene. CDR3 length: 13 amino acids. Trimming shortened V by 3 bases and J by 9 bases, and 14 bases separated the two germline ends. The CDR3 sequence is CASSDGPGLAQYF. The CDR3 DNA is TGCGCCAGCAGTGATGGGCCAGGTCTTGCCCAGTACTTC.

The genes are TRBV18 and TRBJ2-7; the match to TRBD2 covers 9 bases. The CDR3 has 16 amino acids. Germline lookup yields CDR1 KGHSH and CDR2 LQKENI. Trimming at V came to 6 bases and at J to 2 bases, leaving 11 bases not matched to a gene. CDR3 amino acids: CASSPNPAGGTYEQYF. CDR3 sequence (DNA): TGTGCCAGCTCTCCTAACCCGGCGGGGGGGACCTACGAGCAGTACTTC. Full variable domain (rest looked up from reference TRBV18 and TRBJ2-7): NAGVMQNPRHLVRRRGQEARLRCSPMKGHSHVYWYRQLPEEGLKFMVYLQKENIIDESGMPKERFSAEFPKEGPSILRIQQVVRGDSAAYFCASSPNPAGGTYEQYFGPGTRLTVT.

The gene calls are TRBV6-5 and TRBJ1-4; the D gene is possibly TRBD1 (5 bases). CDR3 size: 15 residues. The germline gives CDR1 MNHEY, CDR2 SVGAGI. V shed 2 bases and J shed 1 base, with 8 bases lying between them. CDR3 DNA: TGTGCCAGCAGTTACGGGGCGGAAACTAATGAAAAACTGTTTTTT. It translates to CASSYGAETNEKLFF.

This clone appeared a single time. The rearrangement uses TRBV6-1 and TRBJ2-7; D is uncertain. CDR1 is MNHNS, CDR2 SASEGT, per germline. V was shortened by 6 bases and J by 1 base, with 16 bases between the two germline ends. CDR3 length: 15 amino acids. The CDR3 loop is CASRKLPQGSYEQYF. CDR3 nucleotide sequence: TGTGCCAGCAGGAAACTACCCCAAGGTTCCTACGAGCAGTACTTC.

In nucleotides, the CDR3 is TGCGCCAGCAGCGCCACACAGGGGCCCTACGAGCAGTACTTC. This sequence encodes CASSATQGPYEQYF. V is TRBV5-1 and J is TRBJ2-7; 7 positions match TRBD1. Trimming removed 4 bases from V and 2 bases from J; junction bases left unmatched: 6. This CDR3 has 14 amino acids. Germline CDR1 reads SGHRS; CDR2 reads YFSETQ.